These 29 T cell receptor beta chains were all obtained from the same sample, sequenced in a study of blood T cells in healthy people across ages. A J-beta primer mix and a sample-barcoded 5' primer were used in a second PCR of about 7 to 12 cycles. TCRdb ran MiXCR on the 5' RACE reads and lists one entry per CDR3 protein. The data contain 1.5 million or so distinct CDR3 sequences, about 43% of them singletons. Sequencing was done on a sample of blood. Receptors originate from a woman under 30 in good health.

V usage is TRBV12-5 and J usage is TRBJ1-1; D is perhaps TRBD1 (6 bases). Germline V gene data show CDR1 as LGHNT and CDR2 as FRNRAP. This CDR3 region has 19 residues. V gave up 1 base and J gave up 3 bases, with 24 bases separating them. This chain's CDR3 is CASGLGSKSLRGIDTEAFF. The CDR3 bases are TGTGCTAGTGGTTTGGGTAGTAAAAGCCTGAGGGGGATCGACACTGAAGCTTTCTTT.

V and J are TRBV7-9 and TRBJ2-1, with 9 bases matching TRBD1. Germline V gene data show CDR1 as SEHNR and CDR2 as FQNEAQ (reference sequence). The CDR3 spans 15 residues. Trimming removed 4 bases from V and 10 bases from J; junction bases left unmatched: 11. In nucleotides, the CDR3 is TGTGCCAGCAGCTGGGGGGGGACAGGGAGCCTCGAGCAGTTCTTC. Protein: CASSWGGTGSLEQFF. Combining the CDR3 with reference TRBV7-9 and TRBJ2-1 gives the whole variable domain DTGVSQNPRHKITKRGQNVTFRCDPISEHNRLYWYRQTLGQGPEFLTYFQNEAQLEKSRLLSDRFSAERPKGSFSTLEIQRTEQGDSAMYLCASSWGGTGSLEQFFGPGTRLTVL.

The chain has TRBV6-6 and TRBJ2-1; D could derive from TRBD1 or TRBD2 (5 bases each). The CDR3 length is 14 residues. V was clipped by 2 bases and J by 10 bases, with 15 bases between them. Germline V CDR1 and CDR2: MNHNY, SVGAGI (reference sequence). Here the CDR3 DNA reads TGTGCCAGCAGTTACGGGCAGGGAGCCGGCGAGCAGTTCTTC. This translates into CASSYGQGAGEQFF.

This clonotype was observed a few times. The V gene is TRBV20-1, the J gene TRBJ1-1, with a tentative D call TRBD1 (5 bases). The CDR3 is 17 amino acids. V was clipped by 0 bases and J by 3 bases, with 20 bases between them. Germline V gene sequence: CDR1 DFQATT, CDR2 SNEGSKA (reference sequence). CDR3 protein: CSARDQGPASRDTEAFF. DNA for the CDR3: TGCAGTGCTAGAGATCAGGGTCCCGCTAGCCGAGACACTGAAGCTTTCTTT.

For this clonotype: A clone one base away is much larger, so this may be a read error. The gene calls are TRBV7-9 and TRBJ2-5; maybe TRBD1 (6 bases). Germline V gene sequence: CDR1 SEHNR, CDR2 FQNEAQ (reference sequence). The CDR3 spans 12 residues. The CDR3 is CASSRTEETQDF. The CDR3 coding sequence is TGTGCCAGCAGCCGGACAGAAGAGACCCAGGACTTC.

This clonotype was counted ten times or more. The chain uses TRBV2 and TRBJ2-1, with D uncertain. This CDR3 is built from 13 residues. The V end lost 7 bases, the J end lost 6 bases, and 13 bases lay between the germline ends. Germline V lookup: CDR1 SNHLY, CDR2 FYNNEI. The DNA of the CDR3 is TGTGCCAGCATAGGTTGGAGTGGCAATGAGCAGTTCTTC. The encoded protein is CASIGWSGNEQFF. Together with reference TRBV2 and TRBJ2-1, the CDR3 gives the full variable domain: EPEVTQTPSHQVTQMGQEVILRCVPISNHLYFYWYRQILGQKVEFLVSFYNNEISEKSEIFDDQFSVERPDGSNFTLKIRSTKLEDSAMYFCASIGWSGNEQFFGPGTRLTVL.

This clonotype was picked up a small number of times. The CDR3 DNA follows: TGTGCCAGCAGTTTAAGGGTCCATGAGCAGTTCTTC. The encoded protein is CASSLRVHEQFF. The J gene is TRBJ2-1, the V gene TRBV12-3 or TRBV12-4; D is uncertain. The CDR3 runs 12 residues. The V end was cut by 2 bases, the J end by 8 bases, with 7 bases between.

This clonotype turned up a few times. The V gene is TRBV6-1, the J gene TRBJ1-2; TRBD1 matches at 8 bases. The junction had 5 bases not matched to a gene; V was cut back by 2 bases and J by 3 bases. The CDR3 has 15 amino acids. Germline CDR1 and CDR2: MNHNS and SASEGT. The CDR3 DNA sequence: TGTGCCAGCAGTGAAAGGGACAGGAGGGACTATGGCTACACCTTC. This gives the protein CASSERDRRDYGYTF.

There are a few counts of this clonotype. This chain uses TRBV27 with TRBJ2-7; TRBD1 aligns across 7 bases. The CDR3 has 14 residues. Germline V gene sequence: CDR1 MNHEY, CDR2 SMNVEV (reference sequence). V trimming: 5 bases; J trimming: 4 bases; junction bases outside the gene matches: 8. The CDR3, as DNA: TGTGCCAGCAGTCTAGGACAGGAAGTTTACGAGCAGTACTTC. Translating gives CASSLGQEVYEQYF.

V is TRBV4-2 and J is TRBJ2-5, with D perhaps given as TRBD1 or TRBD2 (5 bases each). Trimming stripped 0 bases from V and 1 base from J, with 9 bases between. CDR1 is LGHNA, CDR2 YNFKEQ, per germline. The CDR3 length is 15 residues. Here the CDR3 reads CASSQDGGPQETQYF. The CDR3 DNA reads TGTGCCAGCAGCCAAGATGGGGGACCCCAAGAGACCCAGTACTTC.

The rearrangement joins TRBV9 to TRBJ2-4; 11 bases map to TRBD1. CDR1 and CDR2 from the germline V gene are SGDLS and YYNGEE. This CDR3 is built from 16 residues. V shed 5 bases, J shed 13 bases, and the junction held 17 bases outside the gene matches. The CDR3 reads CASRQLRDRGREEQYF. In nucleotides, the CDR3 is TGTGCCAGCAGGCAACTACGGGACAGGGGGAGAGAAGAGCAGTACTTC. Full variable domain (missing parts from reference TRBV9 and TRBJ2-4): DSGVTQTPKHLITATGQRVTLRCSPRSGDLSVYWYQQSLDQGLQFLIQYYNGEERAKGNILERFSAQQFPDLHSELNLSSLELGDSALYFCASRQLRDRGREEQYFGAGTRLSVL.

This clonotype showed up just a few times. V gene TRBV12-3 or TRBV12-4 combines with J gene TRBJ1-1; unclear D gene. The CDR3 consists of 12 residues. The V end was cut by 2 bases, the J end by 4 bases, with 5 bases between. The CDR3 coding sequence is TGTGCCAGCAGTTTATTCCCCACTGAAGCTTTCTTT. Amino acids: CASSLFPTEAFF.

The table lists this clonotype with a few counts. The chain recombines TRBV6-6 with TRBJ1-5; TRBD1 might be the D (6 bases). Trimming removed 8 bases at V and 2 bases at J, with 13 bases between. The CDR3 length is 14 residues. The germline CDR1 and CDR2 sequences are MNHNY and SVGAGI (reference sequence). The CDR3 is CASYSGVGNQPQHF. The CDR3, as DNA: TGTGCCAGCTACTCAGGGGTCGGCAATCAGCCCCAGCATTTT.

The chain links TRBV7-2 to TRBJ2-3, with 9 nucleotides matching TRBD2. Germline V gene data show CDR1 as SGHTA and CDR2 as FQGNSA. The CDR3 is made up of 15 amino acids. The junction had 10 bases not matched to a gene; V was cut back by 5 bases and J by 7 bases. This CDR3 reads CASSPREAGGNTQYF. The CDR3 DNA is TGTGCCAGCAGCCCCCGGGAAGCGGGGGGAAATACGCAGTATTTT.

The chain couples TRBV2 to TRBJ2-1, with 12 nucleotides matching TRBD2. This CDR3 region has 20 residues. Germline V lookup: CDR1 SNHLY, CDR2 FYNNEI. Trimming at V came to 5 bases and at J to 0 bases, leaving 14 bases not matched to a gene. The CDR3 loop is CASSYLAGGLAVRSYNEQFF. The CDR3 DNA is TGTGCCAGCAGTTACCTAGCGGGAGGGCTCGCTGTCCGCTCCTACAATGAGCAGTTCTTC.

The rearrangement links TRBV4-1 to TRBJ2-7; 7 nucleotides align to TRBD1. This CDR3 has 18 amino acids. J was trimmed by 2 bases and V by 0 bases; bases with no gene match: 13. CDR1 MGHRA and CDR2 YSYEKL come from the germline V gene. The CDR3: CASSQDFFGDRVPYEQYF. DNA of the CDR3: TGCGCCAGCAGCCAAGATTTCTTTGGAGACAGGGTGCCCTACGAGCAGTACTTC.

This clonotype was seen a single time. The chain carries TRBV6-5 and TRBJ2-2; 8 nucleotides agree with TRBD2. CDR1 MNHEY and CDR2 SVGAGI come from the germline V gene. J lost 0 bases, V lost 2 bases, and 2 bases had no gene match. This CDR3 has 16 amino acids. The CDR3 DNA reads TGTGCCAGCAGTTACGACGGGGGGGCGAACACCGGGGAGCTGTTTTTT. It encodes CASSYDGGANTGELFF.

The chain combines TRBV28 with TRBJ1-5; 9 bases are a match to TRBD1. V shed 6 bases, J shed 2 bases, and the junction held 17 bases outside the gene matches. The CDR3 has 19 amino acids. Germline-derived CDR1 and CDR2 are MDHEN and SYDVKM. The CDR3 region has the DNA TGTGCCAGCAGACCACTCGACAGGGGGACTATTGGTGGCAATCAGCCCCAGCATTTT. Translation: CASRPLDRGTIGGNQPQHF.

This clonotype was picked up a small number of times. This chain links TRBV29-1 with TRBJ1-1; D is unclear. Germline CDR1 is SQVTM and CDR2 is ANQGSEA. CDR3 length: 13 amino acids. With 4 bases removed from V and 4 bases from J, the gap between germline ends came to 13 bases. The CDR3 reads CSVVREIITEAFF. The CDR3 DNA is TGCAGCGTTGTTCGGGAAATCATCACTGAAGCTTTCTTT.

The chain carries TRBV6-1 and TRBJ1-1; D unresolved. From germline, CDR1 is MNHNS and CDR2 SASEGT. Trimming removed 7 bases at V and 2 bases at J, with 17 bases between. The CDR3 is made up of 15 amino acids. CDR3 sequence (DNA): TGTGCCAGCATCGACCTTCAGCGGAGAAACACTGAAGCTTTCTTT. Amino acids: CASIDLQRRNTEAFF.

The J gene is TRBJ2-7, the V gene TRBV7-2; D call uncertain. Germline V gene lookup returns CDR1 SGHTA and CDR2 FQGNSA. V lost 5 bases to trimming and J lost 2 bases, with 10 bases between them. The CDR3 extends over 13 amino acids. The CDR3 DNA is TGTGCCAGCAGCCTTTTCGATACCTACGAGCAGTACTTC. Its protein is CASSLFDTYEQYF.

This clonotype came up once. This CDR3 is CASSPRQGSGYEQYF. Here the CDR3 DNA reads TGTGCCAGCAGCCCCCGACAGGGCAGTGGCTACGAGCAGTACTTC. The rearrangement uses TRBV11-2 and TRBJ2-7, with 7 bases matching TRBD1. Germline V CDR1 and CDR2: SGHAT, FQNNGV. The CDR3 length is 15 residues. J lost 3 bases, V lost 5 bases, and 10 bases had no gene match.

The genes are TRBV10-3 and TRBJ2-1; 7 bases agree with TRBD2. CDR3 size: 17 residues. From germline, CDR1 is ENHRY and CDR2 SYGVKD. J gave up 6 bases and V 0 bases, and 11 bases lay outside the gene matches. The CDR3, as DNA: TGTGCCATCAGTGAGTCCCCCCGACAACGGGAGGTCAATGAGCAGTTCTTC. This sequence encodes CAISESPRQREVNEQFF.

The J gene is TRBJ2-3, the V gene TRBV20-1; 11 nucleotides match TRBD2. The CDR3 runs 15 residues. Germline V gives CDR1 DFQATT, CDR2 SNEGSKA (reference sequence). Trimming cost V 1 base and J 8 bases; bases outside gene matches: 8. The CDR3 sequence: CSARAASGRLATQYF. The CDR3, as DNA: TGCAGTGCTAGAGCGGCTAGCGGGAGGCTAGCTACGCAGTATTTT.

At least ten counts were recorded for this clonotype. V and J are TRBV6-5 and TRBJ2-6, with 8 nucleotides matching TRBD1. Germline V gene sequence: CDR1 MNHEY, CDR2 SVGAGI. J lost 1 base, V lost 5 bases, and 1 base had no gene match. The CDR3 is made up of 15 amino acids. The CDR3 DNA follows: TGTGCCAGCAGTCGGACAGGGTCTGGGGCCAACGTCCTGACTTTC. Translating it yields CASSRTGSGANVLTF.

The chain uses TRBV5-1 and TRBJ2-3; no clear D. This CDR3 contains 16 residues. V lost 0 bases and J lost 4, with 15 bases in between. In germline, CDR1 is SGHRS, CDR2 YFSETQ. This CDR3 reads CASSLGAGLGADTQYF. CDR3 in DNA: TGCGCCAGCAGCTTGGGGGCAGGCCTAGGTGCAGATACGCAGTATTTT.

This clonotype was counted only a few times. V is TRBV3-1 and J is TRBJ2-7, with D possibly called TRBD1 or TRBD2 (5 bases each). Germline CDR1 reads LGHDT; CDR2 reads YNNKEL (reference sequence). V was pared by 3 bases and J by 2 bases, with 14 bases between. This CDR3 comprises 15 residues. The CDR3 nucleotides are TGTGCCAGCAGCCATGAGTCGGGACGACCCTACGAGCAGTACTTC. This translates into CASSHESGRPYEQYF.

Only a few counts were recorded for this clonotype. The chain is built from TRBV4-2 and TRBJ2-1, with D tentatively TRBD1 or TRBD2 (5 bases each). The germline V gene encodes CDR1 LGHNA and CDR2 YNFKEQ. V was cut by 0 bases and J by 4 bases, with 10 bases left in between. The CDR3 sequence is 15 residues long. CDR3 sequence: CASSQEWGTYNEQFF. The CDR3 bases are TGTGCCAGCAGCCAAGAGTGGGGGACGTACAATGAGCAGTTCTTC.

The table lists this clonotype with a few counts. This sequence joins TRBV12-3 or TRBV12-4 and TRBJ2-7; D may match TRBD1 or TRBD2 (5 bases each). The J call is doubtful: the DNA matches TRBJ2-5 better. The CDR3 contains 13 residues. CDR3 coding DNA: TGTGCCAGCAGTAGCTGGGGGTCGGAGACCCAGTACTTC. As protein: CASSSWGSETQYF.